The rows below give T cell receptor beta chains drawn from one sample of a study of early T cells in non-severe SARS-CoV-2 infection. TCRdb redid the calling of the 5' RACE reads with MiXCR, one entry per CDR3 protein. The repertoire has roughly 50,000 distinct CDR3 sequences, over 7.5% of them found once; the top ten carry about 8%. The sequenced sample was whole blood. The receptors here all came from an adult who was a healthcare worker with PCR-confirmed SARS-CoV-2 infection or an uninfected control (not recorded which). Both conserved end residues are part of each CDR3. D genes are given only for firm matches. Expanded clones are given a class, and other clones once, few, many or no size at all.

v_call	cdr3_length	clone_size	j_call	d_call	cdr3_aa	cdr3_nt
TRBV12-3/TRBV12-4	16	-	TRBJ2-2	TRBD1	CASNPTGARNTGELFF	TGTGCCAGCAACCCAACAGGGGCTCGGAACACCGGGGAGCTGTTTTTT
TRBV27	13	few	TRBJ1-2	-	CASSLSGGYGYTF	TGTGCCAGCAGTTTATCTGGGGGATATGGCTACACCTTC
TRBV7-9	12	many	TRBJ1-5	-	CASSRSNQPQHF	TGTGCCAGCAGCCGTAGCAATCAGCCCCAGCATTTT
TRBV5-4	15	many	TRBJ2-2	-	CASSRSAANTGELFF	TGTGCCAGCAGCCGATCAGCCGCGAACACCGGGGAGCTGTTTTTT
TRBV12-3/TRBV12-4	13	many	TRBJ1-2	-	CASSLADSGGYTF	TGTGCCAGCAGTTTGGCGGACAGTGGAGGCTACACCTTC
TRBV4-1	17	-	TRBJ1-3	-	CASSQVRGALSGNTIYF	TGCGCCAGCAGCCAAGTCAGGGGTGCCCTCTCTGGAAACACCATATATTTT
TRBV4-1	17	-	TRBJ1-5	-	CASSQRQGPLSNQPQHF	TGCGCCAGCAGCCAAAGGCAGGGTCCCCTTAGCAATCAGCCCCAGCATTTT
TRBV4-2	15	-	TRBJ2-7	-	CASSPGTEASYEQYF	TGTGCCAGCAGCCCCGGAACGGAGGCCTCCTACGAGCAGTACTTC
TRBV6-1	13	few	TRBJ1-2	TRBD1	CASSPGQLTGYTF	TGTGCCAGCAGTCCGGGACAGCTAACTGGCTACACCTTC
TRBV7-8	15	-	TRBJ2-1	-	CASSARGQGSREQFF	TGTGCCAGCAGCGCCCGGGGACAAGGGTCGCGTGAGCAGTTCTTC
TRBV6-6	22	many	TRBJ2-3	TRBD2	CASSYSPMTSGRARAPGDTQYF	TGTGCCAGCAGTTACTCTCCCATGACTAGCGGGAGGGCCAGGGCCCCAGGAGATACGCAGTATTTT
TRBV5-1	15	many	TRBJ2-5	TRBD2	CASSPGTREGETQYF	TGCGCCAGCAGCCCCGGGACTAGGGAAGGAGAGACCCAGTACTTC
TRBV20-1	12	many	TRBJ2-5	-	CSALLGLGTQYF	TGCAGTGCTCTGTTGGGGCTCGGGACCCAGTACTTC
TRBV2	14	few	TRBJ2-7	TRBD2	CASSAGTSIYEQYF	TGTGCCAGCAGTGCCGGGACTAGCATCTACGAGCAGTACTTC
TRBV18	14	many	TRBJ1-2	-	CASSPTSDHWGYTF	TGTGCCAGCTCACCAACGAGTGACCACTGGGGCTACACCTTC
TRBV20-1	13	few	TRBJ1-5	-	CSADSTAGQPQHF	TGCAGTGCGGACTCAACGGCGGGGCAGCCCCAGCATTTT
TRBV5-6	15	few	TRBJ2-1	-	CASSLDGSPPNEQFF	TGTGCCAGCAGCTTGGATGGAAGCCCCCCCAATGAGCAGTTCTTC
TRBV11-2	14	many	TRBJ2-5	-	CASSVRHLQETQYF	TGTGCCAGCAGCGTAAGACACCTACAAGAGACCCAGTACTTC
TRBV9	16	-	TRBJ2-7	TRBD2	CASSLTHGTSAYEQYF	TGTGCCAGCAGCCTCACACACGGGACTAGCGCCTACGAGCAGTACTTC
TRBV5-1	15	many	TRBJ1-1	TRBD1	CASSLDTGANTEAFF	TGCGCCAGCAGCTTGGATACAGGGGCGAACACTGAAGCTTTCTTT
TRBV29-1	11	few	TRBJ1-1	-	CSVAANTEAFF	TGCAGCGTTGCGGCGAACACTGAAGCTTTCTTT
TRBV4-2	12	few	TRBJ1-1	-	CASSQEGTEVFF	TGTGCCAGCAGCCAAGAAGGAACTGAAGTTTTCTTT
TRBV20-1	12	few	TRBJ2-7	-	CSASARTYEQYF	TGCAGTGCCTCCGCTAGGACCTACGAGCAGTACTTC
TRBV4-1	14	few	TRBJ2-5	-	CASSQESFIGTQYF	TGCGCCAGCAGCCAAGAATCCTTTATCGGGACCCAGTACTTC
TRBV3-1	15	many	TRBJ2-2	-	CASSQEDLNTGELFF	TGTGCCAGCAGCCAAGAAGACCTGAACACCGGGGAGCTGTTTTTT
TRBV5-1	18	-	TRBJ2-2	TRBD1	CASSLADPGQRNTGELFF	TGCGCCAGCAGCTTGGCGGACCCGGGACAGAGGAACACCGGGGAGCTGTTTTTT
TRBV28	11	few	TRBJ2-3	-	CASSRTDTQYF	TGTGCCAGCAGTCGTACAGATACGCAGTATTTT
TRBV9	15	few	TRBJ2-1	-	CASSVASSSYNEQFF	TGTGCCAGCAGCGTAGCCTCGAGCTCCTACAATGAGCAGTTCTTC
TRBV29-1	15	few	TRBJ1-2	TRBD1	CSALTTGPGNYGYTF	TGCAGCGCCCTTACGACAGGGCCCGGAAACTATGGCTACACCTTC
TRBV19	12	many	TRBJ2-1	-	CASSPGPGEQFF	TGTGCCAGTAGTCCGGGTCCAGGGGAGCAGTTCTTC
TRBV28	14	few	TRBJ1-4	-	CASSLGGAGEKLFF	TGTGCCAGCAGTTTAGGGGGGGCTGGTGAAAAACTGTTTTTT
TRBV7-2	13	few	TRBJ2-7	-	CASSVDSSYEQYF	TGTGCCAGCAGCGTGGACAGTTCCTACGAGCAGTACTTC
TRBV7-2	14	many	TRBJ1-1	TRBD1	CASSPTGGFTEAFF	TGTGCCAGCAGCCCAACAGGGGGATTTACTGAAGCTTTCTTT
TRBV27	14	many	TRBJ1-1	TRBD1	CASSRDRGNTEAFF	TGTGCCAGCAGCCGGGACAGGGGGAACACTGAAGCTTTCTTT
TRBV7-2	17	-	TRBJ2-2	-	CASSPMFGPANTGELFF	TGTGCCAGCAGCCCCATGTTTGGCCCCGCGAACACCGGGGAGCTGTTTTTT
TRBV6-5	15	-	TRBJ2-7	-	CASSSPGTASYEQYF	TGTGCCAGCAGTAGCCCCGGGACGGCTTCCTACGAGCAGTACTTC
TRBV7-6	15	many	TRBJ2-7	TRBD2	CASSSVAGISYEQYF	TGTGCCAGCAGCTCCGTAGCGGGCATCTCCTACGAGCAGTACTTC
TRBV7-6	16	many	TRBJ2-7	TRBD2	CASSPEVAGGPYEQYF	TGTGCCAGCAGCCCAGAGGTGGCGGGGGGCCCCTACGAGCAGTACTTC
TRBV6-6	14	many	TRBJ2-7	TRBD1	CASTPTGGIYEQYF	TGTGCCAGCACCCCGACAGGGGGCATATACGAGCAGTACTTC